These 31 T cell receptor beta chains were all obtained from the same sample, sequenced in a study of neurological immune-mediated disorders. Time point defined: longitudinal time-point 2. TCRdb reprocessed the 5' RACE reads with MiXCR, giving one entry per CDR3 protein. The profile covers some 49,000 distinct CDR3 sequences, with 10% to 15% appearing a single time and under 5% taken by the ten largest. Sequencing was performed on PBMCs. These receptors all come from a male donor with HTLV-1-associated myelopathy (HAM/TSP).

This clonotype was seen at least ten times. The rearrangement links TRBV4-1 to TRBJ2-7; 14 bases fit TRBD2. This CDR3 comprises 15 residues. The germline gives CDR1 MGHRA, CDR2 YSYEKL. The junction had 3 bases not matched to a gene; V was cut back by 4 bases and J by 4 bases. Written as DNA, the CDR3 is TGCGCCAGCAGCCGAGGACTAGCGGGGGGATACGAGCAGTACTTC. Protein sequence: CASSRGLAGGYEQYF.

The sample holds many counts of this clonotype. The gene calls are TRBV5-8 and TRBJ1-1, with a possible D match to TRBD1 (5 bases). Germline V lookup: CDR1 SGHTS, CDR2 YDEGEE. This CDR3 spans 15 amino acids. With 0 bases removed from V and 0 bases from J, the gap between germline ends came to 9 bases. Written as DNA, the CDR3 is TGTGCCAGCAGCTTGGGGGCAGGGCTGAACACTGAAGCTTTCTTT. Residues: CASSLGAGLNTEAFF.

The table lists this clonotype with many counts. This chain links TRBV6-2 or TRBV6-3 with TRBJ2-7, with D hard to call. The CDR3 sequence is 13 residues long. CDR1 is MNHEY, CDR2 SVGEGT, per germline. V was cut by 6 bases and J by 3 bases, with 12 bases left in between. The DNA for the CDR3 is TGTGCCAGCAGGCCGCGGATGTTCTACGAGCAGTACTTC. Translated, it gives CASRPRMFYEQYF.

This clonotype was picked up many times. The chain couples TRBV5-5 to TRBJ2-1; no clear D gene. The CDR3 covers 13 residues. Germline V gives CDR1 SGHKS, CDR2 YYEKEE (reference sequence). V lost 0 bases and J lost 6, with 7 bases in between. CDR3: CASSLDWVNEQFF. CDR3 DNA: TGTGCCAGCAGCTTGGACTGGGTCAATGAGCAGTTCTTC.

The rearrangement links TRBV2 to TRBJ2-5, with 13 positions matching TRBD2. The CDR3 is 15 residues long. From germline, CDR1 is SNHLY and CDR2 FYNNEI. The junction had 6 bases not matched to a gene; V was cut back by 6 bases and J by 5 bases. CDR3: CASSALLAGGETQYF. Written as DNA, the CDR3 is TGTGCCAGCAGCGCCCTACTAGCGGGGGGGGAGACCCAGTACTTC.

This clonotype was found a few times. V is TRBV12-3 or TRBV12-4 and J is TRBJ2-3; D remains ambiguous. The CDR3 has 15 residues. Trimming removed 1 base at V and 1 base at J, with 9 bases between. CDR3 bases: TGTGCCAGCAGTTTAGGTGTACGGGGCACAGATACGCAGTATTTT. The encoded protein is CASSLGVRGTDTQYF.

In this sample, this clonotype turned up many times. CDR3 nucleotide sequence: TGCAGCGTTACTACAGGGGGTACACGATATTTT. It encodes CSVTTGGTRYF. The rearrangement uses TRBV29-1 and TRBJ1-3; 8 nucleotides match TRBD1. The J segment lost 15 bases and the V segment lost 5 bases, leaving 9 bases of the junction unmatched. Germline-derived CDR1 and CDR2 are SQVTM and ANQGSEA. This CDR3 has 11 amino acids.

This clonotype came up many times. The V gene is TRBV20-1, the J gene TRBJ2-5; TRBD2 agrees at 8 bases. CDR1 is DFQATT and CDR2 is SNEGSKA in the germline V gene (reference sequence). V shed 3 bases, J shed 0 bases, and the junction held 9 bases outside the gene matches. This CDR3 comprises 16 residues. Here the CDR3 reads CSASPNYGGDQETQYF. CDR3 bases: TGCAGTGCTAGTCCTAACTACGGGGGGGACCAAGAGACCCAGTACTTC.

CDR3 sequence (DNA): TGTGCCAGCAGCTTCCGGGACGGAACCTACGAGCAGTACTTC. Residues: CASSFRDGTYEQYF. V gene TRBV5-6 combines with J gene TRBJ2-7, with D perhaps assigned TRBD1 or TRBD2 (5 bases each). Germline loops: CDR1 SGHDT, CDR2 YYEEEE. This CDR3 spans 14 amino acids. V lost 2 bases and J 2 bases, leaving 11 bases between the germline ends.

This clonotype was picked up many times. The chain carries TRBV18 and TRBJ1-4; possible D gene TRBD1, 5 bases. The length of the CDR3 is 15 residues. With 2 bases removed from V and 5 bases from J, the gap between germline ends came to 12 bases. The V gene's germline CDR1 is KGHSH and CDR2 LQKENI. This CDR3 is CASSPDLQENEKLFF. The DNA for the CDR3 is TGTGCCAGCTCACCAGATCTACAGGAGAATGAAAAACTGTTTTTT.

In its sample, this clonotype was seen many times. V and J are TRBV29-1 and TRBJ2-3; D assignment may be TRBD1 or TRBD2 (6 bases each). Germline assignment: CDR1 SQVTM and CDR2 ANQGSEA. V was shortened by 3 bases and J by 3 bases, with 13 bases between the two germline ends. This CDR3 contains 14 residues. CDR3 nucleotides: TGCAGCGTTGATGGGGGGCTACGAACAGATACGCAGTATTTT. Translation gives CSVDGGLRTDTQYF.

This clonotype was seen at least ten times. The chain recombines TRBV2 with TRBJ2-5, with D maybe TRBD1 (6 bases). Germline V gives CDR1 SNHLY, CDR2 FYNNEI. This CDR3 comprises 14 residues. Trimming stripped 3 bases from V and 5 bases from J, with 13 bases between. Here the CDR3 reads CASSELGRGETQYF. The DNA for the CDR3 is TGTGCCAGCAGTGAGTTAGGCAGGGGTGAGACCCAGTACTTC.

Ten or more counts support this clonotype. DNA of the CDR3: TGTGCCAGCAGCACGGGACAGGTCTGCTGGGCCAACGTCCTGACTTTC. Translation: CASSTGQVCWANVLTF. This rearrangement joins TRBV5-7 to TRBJ2-6, with TRBD1 matching over 8 bases. TRBV5-7 is an ORF; its function is uncertain. The CDR3 extends over 16 amino acids. V was clipped by 4 bases and J by 5 bases; unmatched bases: 8.

This clonotype was observed a few times. This chain uses TRBV11-2 with TRBJ1-3; D might be TRBD1 (5 bases). This CDR3 region has 15 residues. Trimming cost V 5 bases and J 3 bases, with 14 bases left between them. Germline V CDR1 and CDR2: SGHAT, FQNNGV. The CDR3 sequence is CASSPRGRFGNTIYF. The CDR3 DNA is TGTGCCAGCAGCCCCCGGGGGAGATTTGGAAACACCATATATTTT.

This clonotype has ten or more counts. The chain is built from TRBV20-1 and TRBJ1-3; D remains ambiguous. V lost 5 bases and J 5 bases, leaving 19 bases between the germline ends. The CDR3 loop spans 15 amino acids. The germline V gene has CDR1 DFQATT and CDR2 SNEGSKA (reference sequence). The DNA of the CDR3 is TGCAGTGCTCGCCCGGATGAGGCCCCGAGAAACACCATATATTTT. Translated: CSARPDEAPRNTIYF.

This clonotype is medium-sized (0.01 to 0.1%) by share. The V and J genes are TRBV5-6 and TRBJ2-2; 7 nucleotides match TRBD1. This CDR3 is built from 14 residues. Trimming removed 4 bases from V and 9 bases from J; junction bases left unmatched: 9. Germline V gene data show CDR1 as SGHDT and CDR2 as YYEEEE. The CDR3 DNA sequence: TGTGCCAGCAGCCCCGGGACAGCCGAACGGGAGCTGTTTTTT. It encodes CASSPGTAERELFF.

This clonotype has a count of ten or more. The rearrangement joins TRBV29-1 to TRBJ1-1, with TRBD1 identical over 9 bases. The V segment lost 4 bases and the J segment 11 bases; nucleotides outside the gene matches: 14. The CDR3 totals 14 residues. Germline V gene sequence: CDR1 SQVTM, CDR2 ANQGSEA. The CDR3 sequence: CSVGKGQGSSWAFF. CDR3 DNA sequence: TGCAGCGTTGGGAAGGGACAGGGTAGTAGTTGGGCTTTCTTT.

Note on this clonotype: The conserved phenylalanine or tryptophan is not found at the CDR3 terminus, so this likely reflects a read error. The DNA is left out, because the CDR3 cannot be placed on it with certainty; the CDR3 is given as TCRdb lists it. The genes are TRBV7-9 and TRBJ2-1. The CDR3 sequence runs 12 residues, both termini included. CDR1 SEHNR and CDR2 FQNEAQ come from the germline V gene (reference sequence). CDR3 in amino acids: CASRRDLNEQVL.

To note about this clonotype: This may stem from a read error, because a much larger clone lies one nucleotide away. The CDR3 protein is CASSPGGSVGPDTQYF. CDR3 DNA: TGTGCCAGCAGCCCCGGTGGTAGCGTGGGTCCCGATACGCAGTATTTT. The chain employs TRBV7-2 and TRBJ2-3, with D possibly matching TRBD2 (5 bases). The CDR3 covers 16 residues. With 5 bases removed from V and 6 bases from J, the gap between germline ends came to 21 bases. The germline CDR1 and CDR2 sequences are SGHTA and FQGNSA.

This clonotype was observed at least ten times. The chain recombines TRBV20-1 with TRBJ2-2, with a tentative D call TRBD1 (7 bases). CDR1 DFQATT and CDR2 SNEGSKA come from the germline V gene (reference sequence). V was clipped by 1 base and J by 3 bases, with 21 bases between them. The CDR3 is 18 amino acids. CDR3 sequence: CSARVLGGGTAYTGELFF. CDR3 in DNA: TGCAGTGCTAGAGTTCTGGGTGGAGGGACAGCCTACACCGGGGAGCTGTTTTTT.

This clonotype has ten or more counts. V and J are TRBV6-5 and TRBJ2-1, with TRBD2 as a possible D gene (6 bases). There are 16 residues in the CDR3. CDR1 and CDR2 (germline): MNHEY, SVGAGI. V was cut by 6 bases and J by 0 bases, with 15 bases left in between. This chain's CDR3 is CASSGAGASSYNEQFF. CDR3 nucleotide sequence: TGTGCCAGCAGCGGAGCGGGCGCTAGCTCCTACAATGAGCAGTTCTTC.

In this sample, this clonotype turned up many times. V and J are TRBV20-1 and TRBJ2-3, with D perhaps TRBD2 (5 bases). Trimming left V 3 bases short and J 2 bases short, with 15 bases between. There are 15 residues in the CDR3. Germline V gives CDR1 DFQATT, CDR2 SNEGSKA (reference sequence). The CDR3 sequence is CSARNPRESTDTQYF. In DNA form, the CDR3 reads TGCAGTGCTAGGAACCCCCGGGAATCCACAGATACGCAGTATTTT.

This clonotype occurred a few times. The CDR3 sequence: CASSLGGGPRGYEQYF. DNA of the CDR3: TGCGCCAGCAGCTTGGGGGGGGGCCCTAGAGGCTACGAGCAGTACTTC. This rearrangement joins TRBV5-1 to TRBJ2-7; a possible D gene is TRBD2 (7 bases). Trimming removed 0 bases from V and 3 bases from J, with 16 bases in between. CDR1 and CDR2 (germline): SGHRS, YFSETQ. This CDR3 region has 16 residues.

This clonotype was found many times. This chain links TRBV24-1 with TRBJ2-4; D is perhaps TRBD1 (5 bases). Deletions cut 2 bases from V and 3 bases from J, with 13 bases between. The CDR3 has 16 residues. Germline CDR1 reads KGHDR; CDR2 reads SFDVKD. The CDR3 coding sequence is TGTGCCACCAGTGATTCACAGGCTGTGGACAAAAACATTCAGTACTTC. It encodes CATSDSQAVDKNIQYF.

This clonotype was seen many times. The genes are TRBV7-8 and TRBJ1-6; D is perhaps TRBD1 (6 bases). Trimming took off 3 bases at V and 15 bases at J, with 18 bases between the two ends. Germline V CDR1 and CDR2: SGHVS, FQNEAQ. The CDR3 spans 14 residues. The CDR3 protein is CASSLVTGFVILHF. Here the CDR3 DNA reads TGTGCCAGCAGCTTGGTTACAGGGTTTGTCATCCTCCACTTT.

The table lists this clonotype with many counts. The chain couples TRBV20-1 to TRBJ2-7; TRBD1 matches 8 bases. The CDR3 length is 15 residues. Per germline, CDR1 DFQATT and CDR2 SNEGSKA (reference sequence). V lost 6 bases, J lost 5 bases, and 15 bases stayed unmatched. The CDR3 region is CSARWRQGAPDEQYF. The CDR3 DNA reads as TGCAGTGCCCGGTGGCGGCAGGGGGCTCCCGACGAGCAGTACTTC.

This clonotype was recorded at least ten times. The V call is TRBV7-9, the J call TRBJ2-5; D could derive from TRBD1 or TRBD2 (5 bases each). CDR3 length: 16 residues. The V gene lost 5 bases and the J gene lost 1 base, with 17 bases spanning the gap. Germline lookup yields CDR1 SEHNR and CDR2 FQNEAQ (reference sequence). The DNA of the CDR3 is TGTGCCAGCAGCCCAAAGAGGGGCCGGACCCAAGAGACCCAGTACTTC. This encodes CASSPKRGRTQETQYF. The whole variable domain, filled in from reference TRBV7-9 and TRBJ2-5, reads DTGVSQNPRHKITKRGQNVTFRCDPISEHNRLYWYRQTLGQGPEFLTYFQNEAQLEKSRLLSDRFSAERPKGSFSTLEIQRTEQGDSAMYLCASSPKRGRTQETQYFGPGTRLLVL.

The chain links TRBV7-8 to TRBJ1-1; D unresolved. Germline V lookup: CDR1 SGHVS, CDR2 FQNEAQ. The CDR3 length is 12 residues. The ends were cut back, 6 bases at V and 11 bases at J, with 16 bases in the middle. Written as DNA, the CDR3 is TGTGCCAGCAGTTGGGTACGGAGGGAGGCTTTCTTT. Protein sequence: CASSWVRREAFF.

This clonotype was counted ten times or more. The chain carries TRBV20-1 and TRBJ1-1; D is undetermined. The CDR3 length is 11 residues. Germline lookup yields CDR1 DFQATT and CDR2 SNEGSKA (reference sequence). V shed 4 bases and J shed 6 bases, with 9 bases lying between them. CDR3 region: CSAISGAEAFF. CDR3 sequence (DNA): TGCAGTGCTATTAGCGGGGCTGAAGCTTTCTTT.

This clonotype was recorded at least ten times. This chain connects TRBV15 to TRBJ2-1; 9 nucleotides agree with TRBD2. Germline V CDR1 and CDR2: LNHNV, YYDKDF (reference sequence). The CDR3 sequence is 16 residues long. V shed 0 bases and J 4 bases; nucleotides not matched to a gene: 4. CDR3 coding DNA: TGTGCCACCAGCAGAGAGGGAGCGGGGGGTTACAATGAGCAGTTCTTC. Its translation: CATSREGAGGYNEQFF.

Ten or more counts support this clonotype. V gene TRBV5-1 combines with J gene TRBJ1-1; TRBD1 is a possible D gene (6 bases). CDR1 is SGHRS and CDR2 is YFSETQ in the germline V gene. V was cut by 4 bases and J by 3 bases, with 16 bases left in between. The CDR3 consists of 15 residues. The CDR3 nucleotides are TGCGCCAGCAGCCTACAGACAGGAGCGGACACTGAAGCTTTCTTT. Its protein product is CASSLQTGADTEAFF. The whole variable domain, filled in from reference TRBV5-1 and TRBJ1-1, reads KAGVTQTPRYLIKTRGQQVTLSCSPISGHRSVSWYQQTPGQGLQFLFEYFSETQRNKGNFPGRFSGRQFSNSRSEMNVSTLELGDSALYLCASSLQTGADTEAFFGQGTRLTVV.